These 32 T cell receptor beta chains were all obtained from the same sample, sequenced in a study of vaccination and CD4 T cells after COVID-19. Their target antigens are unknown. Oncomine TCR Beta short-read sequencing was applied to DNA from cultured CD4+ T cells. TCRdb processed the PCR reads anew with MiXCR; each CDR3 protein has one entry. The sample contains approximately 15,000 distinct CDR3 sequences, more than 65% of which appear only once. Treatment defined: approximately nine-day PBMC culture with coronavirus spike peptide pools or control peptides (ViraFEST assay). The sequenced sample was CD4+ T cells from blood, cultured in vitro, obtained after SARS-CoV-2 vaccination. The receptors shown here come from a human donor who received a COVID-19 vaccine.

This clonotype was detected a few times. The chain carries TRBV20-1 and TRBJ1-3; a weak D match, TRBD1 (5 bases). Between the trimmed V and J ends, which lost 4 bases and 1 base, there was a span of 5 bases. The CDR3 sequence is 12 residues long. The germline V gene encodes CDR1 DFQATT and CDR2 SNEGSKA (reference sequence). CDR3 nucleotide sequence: TGCAGTGCTACAGGGTCTGGAAACACCATATATTTT. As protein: CSATGSGNTIYF.

In DNA form, the CDR3 reads TGTGCCAGCAGCTTAGCTAGCGGTGAGGGTGAGACCCAGTACTTC. It is translated as CASSLASGEGETQYF. This chain connects TRBV7-2 to TRBJ2-5, with TRBD2 as a possible D gene (6 bases). Germline-derived CDR1 and CDR2 are SGHTA and FQGNSA. Trimming left V 0 bases short and J 5 bases short, with 13 bases between. The CDR3 consists of 15 residues.

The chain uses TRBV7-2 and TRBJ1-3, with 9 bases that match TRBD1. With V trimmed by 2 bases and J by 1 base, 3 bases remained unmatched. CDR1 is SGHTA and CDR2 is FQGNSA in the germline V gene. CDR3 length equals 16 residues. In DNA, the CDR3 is TGTGCCAGCAGCTTAAACAGGGGGCTTTCTGGAAACACCATATATTTT. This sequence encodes CASSLNRGLSGNTIYF.

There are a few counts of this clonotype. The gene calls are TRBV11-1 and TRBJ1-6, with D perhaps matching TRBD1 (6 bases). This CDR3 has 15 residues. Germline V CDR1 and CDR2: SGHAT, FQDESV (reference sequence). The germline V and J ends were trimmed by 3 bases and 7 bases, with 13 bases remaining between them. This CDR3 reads CASSLAGGGNSPLHF. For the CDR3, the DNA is TGTGCCAGCAGCTTGGCCGGGGGGGGCAATTCACCCCTCCACTTT.

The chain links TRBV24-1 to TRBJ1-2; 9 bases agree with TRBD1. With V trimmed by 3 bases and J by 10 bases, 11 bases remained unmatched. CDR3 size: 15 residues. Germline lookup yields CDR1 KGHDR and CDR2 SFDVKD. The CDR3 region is CATSDRSGTGYVYTF. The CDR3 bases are TGTGCCACCAGTGATCGATCGGGGACAGGGTACGTCTACACCTTC.

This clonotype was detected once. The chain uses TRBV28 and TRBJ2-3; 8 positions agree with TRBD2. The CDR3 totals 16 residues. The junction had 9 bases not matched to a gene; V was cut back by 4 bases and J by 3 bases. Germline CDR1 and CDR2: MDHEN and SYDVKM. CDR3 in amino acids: CASSYPRGGGTDTQYF. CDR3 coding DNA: TGTGCCAGCAGTTACCCCCGGGGGGGCGGTACAGATACGCAGTATTTT.

CDR3 coding DNA: TGTGCCAGCAGCTTGGACAGGAGCTCTGGAAACACCATATATTTT. Protein: CASSLDRSSGNTIYF. V and J are TRBV11-3 and TRBJ1-3, with TRBD1 matching over 7 bases. The V gene's germline CDR1 is SGHNT and CDR2 YENEEA. The V gene end was trimmed by 3 bases and the J gene end by 0 bases; junction bases not matched to a gene: 2. The CDR3 runs 15 residues.

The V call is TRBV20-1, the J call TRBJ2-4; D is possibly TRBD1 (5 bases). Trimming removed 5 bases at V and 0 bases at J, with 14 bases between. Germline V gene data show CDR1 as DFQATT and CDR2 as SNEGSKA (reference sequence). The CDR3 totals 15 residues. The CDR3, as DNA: TGCAGTGCTGGGCAGGGTTTTTTAGCCAAAAACATTCAGTACTTC. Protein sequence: CSAGQGFLAKNIQYF.

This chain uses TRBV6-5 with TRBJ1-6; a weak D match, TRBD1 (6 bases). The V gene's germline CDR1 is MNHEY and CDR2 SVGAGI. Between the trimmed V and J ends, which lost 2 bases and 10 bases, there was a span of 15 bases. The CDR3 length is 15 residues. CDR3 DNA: TGTGCCAGCAGTTACCAACACGGGGGCGACTCACCCCTCCACTTT. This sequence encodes CASSYQHGGDSPLHF.

The CDR3 nucleotides read TGTGCCAGTAGTCCGGGGGTGGCTGTGCCCTACGAGCAGTACTTC. This gives the protein CASSPGVAVPYEQYF. The chain employs TRBV19 and TRBJ2-7, with D possibly matching TRBD2 (6 bases). This CDR3 has 15 amino acids. V was clipped by 5 bases and J by 2 bases, with 16 bases between them. The germline gives CDR1 LNHDA, CDR2 SQIVND (reference sequence).

The CDR3 DNA reads TGTGCCAGCAGTGAGGGCAAGGCGTACCAAGAGACCCAGTACTTC. It is translated as CASSEGKAYQETQYF. V is TRBV25-1 and J is TRBJ2-5; the D is unclear. This CDR3 has 15 amino acids. V dropped 3 bases and J dropped 0 bases, with 11 bases sitting between them. Germline V gives CDR1 MGHDK, CDR2 SYGVNS. Based on the CDR3 plus reference TRBV25-1 and TRBJ2-5, the full variable domain is EADIYQTPRYLVIGTGKKITLECSQTMGHDKMYWYQQDPGMELHLIHYSYGVNSTEKGDLSSESTVSRIRTEHFPLTLESARPSHTSQYLCASSEGKAYQETQYFGPGTRLLVL.

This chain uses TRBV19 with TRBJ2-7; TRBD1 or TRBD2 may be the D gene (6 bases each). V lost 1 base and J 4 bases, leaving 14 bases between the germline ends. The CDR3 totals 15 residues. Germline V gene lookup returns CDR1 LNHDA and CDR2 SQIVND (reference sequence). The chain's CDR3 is CASSIVAGEAYEQYF. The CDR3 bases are TGTGCCAGTAGTATAGTGGCAGGGGAGGCGTACGAGCAGTACTTC. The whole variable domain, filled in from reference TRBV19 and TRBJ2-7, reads DGGITQSPKYLFRKEGQNVTLSCEQNLNHDAMYWYRQDPGQGLRLIYYSQIVNDFQKGDIAEGYSVSREKKESFPLTVTSAQKNPTAFYLCASSIVAGEAYEQYFGPGTRLTVT.

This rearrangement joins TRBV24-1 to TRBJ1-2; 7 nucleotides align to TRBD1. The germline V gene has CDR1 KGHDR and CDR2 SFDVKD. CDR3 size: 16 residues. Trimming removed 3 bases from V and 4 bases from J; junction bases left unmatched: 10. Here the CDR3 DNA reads TGTGCCACCAGTGATCCAGGGGCGGGGGACAGCTATGGCTACACCTTC. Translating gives CATSDPGAGDSYGYTF.

For the CDR3, the DNA is TGTGCCAGCAGGCACCCGGGACAGGGAGACTATGGCTACACCTTC. Encoded protein: CASRHPGQGDYGYTF. The chain links TRBV21-1 to TRBJ1-2; the D segment call TRBD1 is taken from the table without a DNA check. TRBV21-1 counts as a pseudogene. This CDR3 is 15 amino acids long.

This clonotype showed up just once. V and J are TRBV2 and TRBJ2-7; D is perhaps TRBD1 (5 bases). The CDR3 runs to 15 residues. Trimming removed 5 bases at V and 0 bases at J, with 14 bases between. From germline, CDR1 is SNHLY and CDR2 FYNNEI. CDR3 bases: TGTGCCAGCAGTCAAGACAGAAAGAGCTCCTACGAGCAGTACTTC. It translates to CASSQDRKSSYEQYF.

This CDR3 is CASSVTDSNQPQHF. The CDR3 DNA is TGTGCCAGCAGTGTGACAGATAGCAATCAGCCCCAGCATTTT. The rearrangement joins TRBV6-1 to TRBJ1-5, with D possibly being TRBD1 (5 bases). The CDR3 is made up of 14 amino acids. Germline CDR1 is MNHNS and CDR2 is SASEGT. Deletions cut 4 bases from V and 0 bases from J, with 7 bases between.

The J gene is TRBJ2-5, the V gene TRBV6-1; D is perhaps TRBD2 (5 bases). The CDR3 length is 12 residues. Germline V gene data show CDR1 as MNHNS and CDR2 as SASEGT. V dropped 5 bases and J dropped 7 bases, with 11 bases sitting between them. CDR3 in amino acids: CASSHGEGTQYF. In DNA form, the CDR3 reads TGTGCCAGCAGTCACGGGGAAGGGACCCAGTACTTC.

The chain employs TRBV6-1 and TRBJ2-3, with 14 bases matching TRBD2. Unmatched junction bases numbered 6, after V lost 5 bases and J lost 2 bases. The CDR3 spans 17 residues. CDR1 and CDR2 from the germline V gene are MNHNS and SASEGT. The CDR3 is CASSKGLAGGPTDTQYF. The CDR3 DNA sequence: TGTGCCAGCAGTAAAGGACTAGCGGGGGGCCCCACAGATACGCAGTATTTT.

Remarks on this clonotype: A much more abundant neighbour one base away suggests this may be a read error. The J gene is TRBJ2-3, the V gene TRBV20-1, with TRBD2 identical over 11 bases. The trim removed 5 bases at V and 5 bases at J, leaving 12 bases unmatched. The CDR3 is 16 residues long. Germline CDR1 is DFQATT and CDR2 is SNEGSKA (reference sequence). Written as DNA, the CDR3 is TGCAGTGCTGAGCTAATAGCGGGGGGGACCGGAGATACGCAGTATTTT. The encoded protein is CSAELIAGGTGDTQYF.

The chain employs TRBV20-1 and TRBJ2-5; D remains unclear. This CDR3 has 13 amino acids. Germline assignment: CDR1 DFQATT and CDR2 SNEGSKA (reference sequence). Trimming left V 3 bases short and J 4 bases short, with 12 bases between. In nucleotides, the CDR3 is TGCAGTGCTAGTTCGACATCCCGAGAGACCCAGTACTTC. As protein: CSASSTSRETQYF.

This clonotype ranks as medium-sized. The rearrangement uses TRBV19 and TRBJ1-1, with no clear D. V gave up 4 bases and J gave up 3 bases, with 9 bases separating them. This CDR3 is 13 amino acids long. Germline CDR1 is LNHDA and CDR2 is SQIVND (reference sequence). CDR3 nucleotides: TGTGCCAGTAGTAGACTCAGAGACACTGAAGCTTTCTTT. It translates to CASSRLRDTEAFF.

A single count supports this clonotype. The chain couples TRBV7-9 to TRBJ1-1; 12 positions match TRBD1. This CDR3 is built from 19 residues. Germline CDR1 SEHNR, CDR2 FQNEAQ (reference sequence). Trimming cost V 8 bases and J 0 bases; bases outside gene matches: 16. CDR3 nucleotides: TGTGCCAGCGGACGCGGGACAGGGGGCCCGCGGGGGATGAACACTGAAGCTTTCTTT. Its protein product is CASGRGTGGPRGMNTEAFF.

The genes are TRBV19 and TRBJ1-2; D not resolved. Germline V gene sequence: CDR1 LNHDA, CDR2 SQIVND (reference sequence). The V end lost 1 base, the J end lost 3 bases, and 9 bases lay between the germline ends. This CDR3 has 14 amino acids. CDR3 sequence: CASSIGAIDYGYTF. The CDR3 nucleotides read TGTGCCAGTAGTATAGGGGCGATTGACTATGGCTACACCTTC. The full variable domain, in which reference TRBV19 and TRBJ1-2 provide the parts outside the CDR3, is DGGITQSPKYLFRKEGQNVTLSCEQNLNHDAMYWYRQDPGQGLRLIYYSQIVNDFQKGDIAEGYSVSREKKESFPLTVTSAQKNPTAFYLCASSIGAIDYGYTFGSGTRLTVV.

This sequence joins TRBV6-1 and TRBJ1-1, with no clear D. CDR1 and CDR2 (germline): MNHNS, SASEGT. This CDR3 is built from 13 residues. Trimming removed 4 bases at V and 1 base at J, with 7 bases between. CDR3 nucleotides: TGTGCCAGCAGTGTCCAATGGAACACTGAAGCTTTCTTT. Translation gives CASSVQWNTEAFF.

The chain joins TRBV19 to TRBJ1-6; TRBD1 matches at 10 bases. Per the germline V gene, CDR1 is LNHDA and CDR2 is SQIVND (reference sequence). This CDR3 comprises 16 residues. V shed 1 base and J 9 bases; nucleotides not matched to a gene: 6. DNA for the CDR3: TGTGCCAGTAGTATAGGGGGTGGGACAGGGGTTTCACCCCTCCACTTT. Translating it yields CASSIGGGTGVSPLHF.

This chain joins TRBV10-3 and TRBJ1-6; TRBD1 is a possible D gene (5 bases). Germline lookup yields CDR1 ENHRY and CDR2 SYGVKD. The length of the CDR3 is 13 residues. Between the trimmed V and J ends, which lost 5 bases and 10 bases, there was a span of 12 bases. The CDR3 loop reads CAISPQDQSPLHF. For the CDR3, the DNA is TGTGCCATCAGTCCACAGGACCAATCACCCCTCCACTTT.

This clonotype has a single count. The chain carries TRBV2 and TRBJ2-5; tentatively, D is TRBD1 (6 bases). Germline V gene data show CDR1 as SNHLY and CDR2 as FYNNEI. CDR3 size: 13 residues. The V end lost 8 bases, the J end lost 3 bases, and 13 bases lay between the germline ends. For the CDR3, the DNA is TGTGCCAGCCTCCGGGACACAGAAGAGACCCAGTACTTC. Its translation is CASLRDTEETQYF.

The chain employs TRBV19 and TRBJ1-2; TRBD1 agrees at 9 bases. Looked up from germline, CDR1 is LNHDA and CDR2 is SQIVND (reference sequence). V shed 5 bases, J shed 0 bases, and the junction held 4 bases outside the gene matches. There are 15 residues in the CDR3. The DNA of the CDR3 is TGTGCCAGTAGTGACAGGGGGTCTACTAACTATGGCTACACCTTC. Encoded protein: CASSDRGSTNYGYTF.

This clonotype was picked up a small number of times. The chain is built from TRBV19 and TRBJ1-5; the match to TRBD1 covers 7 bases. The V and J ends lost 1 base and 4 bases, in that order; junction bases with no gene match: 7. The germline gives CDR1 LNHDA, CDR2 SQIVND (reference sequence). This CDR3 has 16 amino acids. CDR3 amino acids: CASSIGQGIRNQPQHF. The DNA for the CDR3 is TGTGCCAGTAGTATAGGACAGGGAATACGAAATCAGCCCCAGCATTTT.

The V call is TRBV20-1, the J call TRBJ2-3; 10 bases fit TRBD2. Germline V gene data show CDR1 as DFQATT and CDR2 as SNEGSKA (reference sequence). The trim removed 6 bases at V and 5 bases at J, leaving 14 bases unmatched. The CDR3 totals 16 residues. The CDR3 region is CSAATVSGGARDTQYF. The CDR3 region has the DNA TGCAGTGCCGCCACCGTCAGCGGGGGGGCCAGAGATACGCAGTATTTT.

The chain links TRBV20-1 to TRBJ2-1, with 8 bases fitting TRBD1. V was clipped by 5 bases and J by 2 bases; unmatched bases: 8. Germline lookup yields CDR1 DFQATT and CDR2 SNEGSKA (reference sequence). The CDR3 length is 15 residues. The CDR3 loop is CSAGLSGGAYNEQFF. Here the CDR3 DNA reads TGCAGTGCTGGCCTCTCAGGGGGCGCCTACAATGAGCAGTTCTTC.

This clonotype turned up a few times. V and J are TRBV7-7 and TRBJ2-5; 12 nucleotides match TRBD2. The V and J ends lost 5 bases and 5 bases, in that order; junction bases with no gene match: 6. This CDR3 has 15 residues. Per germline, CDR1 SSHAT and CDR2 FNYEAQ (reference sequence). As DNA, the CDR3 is TGTGCCAGCAGCCGCACTAGCGGGGGGAGCGAGACCCAGTACTTC. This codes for CASSRTSGGSETQYF.